Below, 6 T cell receptor beta chains from the same sample are listed, as sequenced in a study of shared clonotypes between healthy human individuals. Only in-frame clones appear in the TCRdb table, and some are missing; sequencing was by immunoSEQ multiplex PCR. The repertoire includes about 2.1 million clones, about 92% of them detected once, and about 1.8% sits in the top ten. Terminally differentiated effector memory CD45RA+ cells were excluded from the naive CD8 cells, which were CD45RO-negative and positively selected for CCR7. Sequences were obtained from naive CD8+ T cells from PBMCs. Receptors were obtained from a man younger than 35 in good health. Some clones in this sample may be carry-over from other donors' samples.

This chain joins TRBV27 and TRBJ2-1, with a weak D call TRBD2 (6 bases). Between the trimmed V and J ends, which lost 0 bases and 7 bases, there was a span of 16 bases. The CDR3 is made up of 16 amino acids. Germline V gives CDR1 MNHEY, CDR2 SMNVEV (reference sequence). Here the CDR3 reads CASSLSAGLSWNEQFF. The CDR3 coding sequence is TGTGCCAGCAGTTTATCGGCGGGGTTATCATGGAATGAGCAGTTCTTC.

The chain is built from TRBV2 and TRBJ1-5, with unresolved D. With 5 bases removed from V and 0 bases from J, the gap between germline ends came to 11 bases. This CDR3 spans 15 amino acids. The germline CDR1 and CDR2 sequences are SNHLY and FYNNEI. The CDR3 spells CASSPPGYSNQPQHF. Here the CDR3 DNA reads TGTGCCAGCAGTCCCCCTGGTTATAGCAATCAGCCCCAGCATTTT.

The count of this clone is one. The chain carries TRBV7-9 and TRBJ2-3; the D is unclear. CDR1 and CDR2 from the germline V gene are SEHNR and FQNEAQ (reference sequence). The V gene lost 1 base and the J gene lost 2 bases, with 10 bases spanning the gap. This CDR3 has 15 residues. The CDR3 loop reads CASSLVKALTDTQYF. Written as DNA, the CDR3 is TGTGCCAGCAGCTTAGTAAAGGCACTCACAGATACGCAGTATTTT.

This chain links TRBV28 with TRBJ2-1, with 9 bases that match TRBD2. V dropped 2 bases and J dropped 4; count of bases not matched to a gene: 9. There are 17 residues in the CDR3. The germline CDR1 and CDR2 sequences are MDHEN and SYDVKM. The CDR3: CASSLAASGISYNEQFF. CDR3 DNA sequence: TGTGCCAGCAGTTTAGCGGCTAGCGGGATCTCATACAATGAGCAGTTCTTC.

This chain links TRBV14 with TRBJ2-7, with TRBD1 identical over 7 bases. In germline, CDR1 is SGHDN, CDR2 FVKESK. This CDR3 contains 13 residues. The trim removed 6 bases at V and 3 bases at J, leaving 5 bases unmatched. The CDR3 region is CASRRQGNYEQYF. The CDR3 coding sequence is TGTGCCAGCAGACGACAGGGTAACTACGAGCAGTACTTC. The whole variable domain, filled in from reference TRBV14 and TRBJ2-7, reads EAGVTQFPSHSVIEKGQTVTLRCDPISGHDNLYWYRRVMGKEIKFLLHFVKESKQDESGMPNNRFLAERTGGTYSTLKVQPAELEDSGVYFCASRRQGNYEQYFGPGTRLTVT.

This chain uses TRBV19 with TRBJ1-4; D gene unclear. Looked up from germline, CDR1 is LNHDA and CDR2 is SQIVND (reference sequence). The CDR3 is made up of 15 amino acids. The V gene lost 5 bases and the J gene lost 0 bases, with 10 bases spanning the gap. The CDR3 DNA is TGTGCCAGTAGTGAGAGGGTCGCAACTAATGAAAAACTGTTTTTT. Translation gives CASSERVATNEKLFF. The full variable domain, rest sourced from reference TRBV19 and TRBJ1-4, is DGGITQSPKYLFRKEGQNVTLSCEQNLNHDAMYWYRQDPGQGLRLIYYSQIVNDFQKGDIAEGYSVSREKKESFPLTVTSAQKNPTAFYLCASSERVATNEKLFFGSGTQLSVL.